These 8 T cell receptor beta chains originate from one sample sequenced in a study of blood T cell repertoires in COVID-19. Only in-frame clones appear in the TCRdb table, and some are missing; sequencing was by immunoSEQ multiplex PCR. This table holds over 130,000 clones, 65% to 90% found once. What was sequenced was peripheral blood. These receptors all come from a man aged 45-60 years with acute or convalescent COVID-19.

J is TRBJ2-7 and V is TRBV5-4; 10 nucleotides agree with TRBD2. The CDR3 runs 16 residues. Germline assignment: CDR1 SGHNT and CDR2 YYREEE (reference sequence). The V gene end was trimmed by 0 bases and the J gene end by 5 bases; junction bases not matched to a gene: 8. DNA for the CDR3: TGTGCCAGCAGCTTGGGTCTAGCGGGAGTCACCGACGAGCAGTACTTC. It encodes CASSLGLAGVTDEQYF.

The chain employs TRBV5-5 and TRBJ2-2; 9 bases are shared with TRBD2. The CDR3 totals 15 residues. CDR1 and CDR2 from the germline V gene are SGHKS and YYEKEE (reference sequence). The junction had 4 bases not matched to a gene; V was cut back by 4 bases and J by 3 bases. The CDR3 loop is CASSRTSEYTGELFF. Written as DNA, the CDR3 is TGTGCCAGCAGCCGGACTAGCGAGTACACCGGGGAGCTGTTTTTT. The variable domain in full, with the rest retrieved from reference TRBV5-5 and TRBJ2-2, is DAGVTQSPTHLIKTRGQQVTLRCSPISGHKSVSWYQQVLGQGPQFIFQYYEKEERGRGNFPDRFSARQFPNYSSELNVNALLLGDSALYLCASSRTSEYTGELFFGEGSRLTVL.

This chain connects TRBV2 to TRBJ1-4; 7 nucleotides line up with TRBD1. CDR3 length equals 14 residues. V dropped 6 bases and J dropped 8; count of bases not matched to a gene: 9. In germline, CDR1 is SNHLY, CDR2 FYNNEI. Written as DNA, the CDR3 is TGTGCCAGCAGAGACAGGGCTAATTCAGAAAAACTGTTTTTT. This sequence encodes CASRDRANSEKLFF.

This clone was counted between two and nine times. The V gene is TRBV11-2, the J gene TRBJ2-5, with a possible D match to TRBD2 (5 bases). This CDR3 is built from 12 residues. Germline V gene lookup returns CDR1 SGHAT and CDR2 FQNNGV. The germline V and J ends were trimmed by 1 base and 5 bases, with 5 bases remaining between them. DNA for the CDR3: TGTGCCAGCAGCTTAGCGGGGGAGACCCAGTACTTC. Protein sequence: CASSLAGETQYF. Full variable domain (outside the CDR3, taken from reference TRBV11-2 and TRBJ2-5): EAGVAQSPRYKIIEKRQSVAFWCNPISGHATLYWYQQILGQGPKLLIQFQNNGVVDDSQLPKDRFSAERLKGVDSTLKIQPAKLEDSAVYLCASSLAGETQYFGPGTRLLVL.

The rearrangement uses TRBV30 and TRBJ1-6, with a possible D match to TRBD1 (6 bases). Trimming left V 3 bases short and J 0 bases short, with 18 bases between. The CDR3 is made up of 18 amino acids. Germline lookup yields CDR1 GTSNPN and CDR2 SVGIG (reference sequence). The CDR3 is CAWRTREGDSSYNSPLHF. In nucleotides, the CDR3 is TGTGCCTGGAGGACCAGGGAGGGGGATAGCTCCTATAATTCACCCCTCCACTTT.

V gene TRBV7-9 combines with J gene TRBJ1-5; the D is unclear. The CDR3 has 14 amino acids. Germline V CDR1 and CDR2: SEHNR, FQNEAQ (reference sequence). The ends were cut back, 4 bases at V and 1 base at J, with 8 bases in the middle. The CDR3 is CASSSTRSNQPQHF. The CDR3 bases are TGTGCCAGCAGCTCGACACGGAGCAATCAGCCCCAGCATTTT.

The chain uses TRBV27 and TRBJ1-4; 8 bases match TRBD1. The CDR3 has 16 amino acids. V was pared by 6 bases and J by 1 base, with 7 bases of the junction left unmatched. Germline values: CDR1 MNHEY, CDR2 SMNVEV (reference sequence). For the CDR3, the DNA is TGTGCCAGCAGCCTACTAGGACAGGGAACTAATGAAAAACTGTTTTTT. This gives the protein CASSLLGQGTNEKLFF.

This chain connects TRBV5-1 to TRBJ1-2, with a possible D match to TRBD1 (5 bases). Germline loops: CDR1 SGHRS, CDR2 YFSETQ. This CDR3 region has 13 residues. V shed 0 bases and J shed 7 bases, with 10 bases lying between them. The CDR3 protein is CASSLGQNVGYTF. Written as DNA, the CDR3 is TGCGCCAGCAGCTTGGGACAGAACGTTGGCTACACCTTC.